A single sample is the source of the 14 T cell receptor beta chains below, sequenced in a study of blood T cell repertoires in COVID-19. Some clones are missing from TCRdb's copy, which holds only in-frame ones; the method was immunoSEQ multiplex PCR. This sample has 45,000 to 70,000 clones; 80% to 90% occur once, and the top ten carry roughly 6.5%. Sequenced: peripheral blood. The receptors were gathered from a woman aged 60-70 years with COVID-19, enrolled during active disease.

The rearrangement links TRBV9 to TRBJ2-3; 11 nucleotides line up with TRBD2. CDR3 length: 17 residues. J lost 2 bases, V lost 0 bases, and 5 bases had no gene match. CDR1 is SGDLS, CDR2 YYNGEE, per germline. The CDR3 here is CASSVGVAGGPTDTQYF. The CDR3 coding sequence is TGTGCCAGCAGCGTAGGGGTAGCGGGAGGGCCCACAGATACGCAGTATTTT.

As DNA, the CDR3 is TGTGCCAGTAGCTCAGGGACTAGCGGACGCCAAGAGACCCAGTACTTC. Amino acids: CASSSGTSGRQETQYF. V gene TRBV19 combines with J gene TRBJ2-5, with 11 nucleotides matching TRBD2. V dropped 6 bases and J dropped 1; count of bases not matched to a gene: 7. The CDR3 extends over 16 amino acids. Germline loops: CDR1 LNHDA, CDR2 SQIVND (reference sequence).

V is TRBV2 and J is TRBJ1-2; maybe TRBD1 (6 bases). The CDR3 runs 13 residues. V lost 8 bases and J lost 8, with 18 bases in between. The germline V gene encodes CDR1 SNHLY and CDR2 FYNNEI. For the CDR3, the DNA is TGTGCCAGCCGGGCGGGGGGCTCACGCGGCTACACCTTC. As protein: CASRAGGSRGYTF.

The V call is TRBV7-9, the J call TRBJ1-2; 8 bases map to TRBD1. Trimming cost V 4 bases and J 4 bases; bases outside gene matches: 8. The CDR3 has 15 amino acids. CDR1 and CDR2 (germline): SEHNR, FQNEAQ (reference sequence). CDR3 residues: CASSSGQESSYGYTF. CDR3 sequence (DNA): TGTGCCAGCAGCTCGGGACAGGAATCCAGCTATGGCTACACCTTC.

The chain employs TRBV6-1 and TRBJ1-5, with TRBD1 as a possible D gene (6 bases). Trimming pared 0 bases from V and 5 bases from J, leaving 17 bases between. The CDR3 runs to 17 residues. From germline, CDR1 is MNHNS and CDR2 SASEGT. CDR3 sequence: CASSEAEAGAYYQPQHF. DNA for the CDR3: TGTGCCAGCAGTGAAGCGGAGGCAGGGGCCTACTATCAGCCCCAGCATTTT.

Relative to its sample, this clone is medium-sized. V is TRBV6-1 and J is TRBJ1-1; TRBD1 is a possible D gene (5 bases). The ends were cut back, 3 bases at V and 0 bases at J, with 8 bases in the middle. CDR1 and CDR2 (germline): MNHNS, SASEGT. The CDR3 spans 14 residues. The CDR3 nucleotides read TGTGCCAGCAGTGAGGAGACAGTGAACACTGAAGCTTTCTTT. Its translation is CASSEETVNTEAFF.

This clone was seen just once. This rearrangement joins TRBV7-8 to TRBJ2-7; the match to TRBD2 covers 13 bases. V trimming: 1 base; J trimming: 3 bases; junction bases outside the gene matches: 3. The CDR3 spans 16 residues. Germline CDR1 SGHVS, CDR2 FQNEAQ. CDR3 nucleotides: TGTGCCAGCAGCTTAGAGGGGACTAGCGGGGTCTACGAGCAGTACTTC. This codes for CASSLEGTSGVYEQYF.

CDR3 in amino acids: CASRGQGVTGELFF. CDR3 nucleotide sequence: TGTGCCAGTAGAGGACAGGGGGTCACCGGGGAGCTGTTTTTT. The rearrangement uses TRBV19 and TRBJ2-2; 10 nucleotides agree with TRBD1. CDR1 is LNHDA and CDR2 is SQIVND in the germline V gene (reference sequence). CDR3 length: 14 residues. Trimming took 6 bases from V and 4 from J; bases not matched to a gene: 2.

The chain links TRBV28 to TRBJ2-7; no clear D gene. The CDR3 is 14 residues long. Trimming left V 7 bases short and J 4 bases short, with 17 bases between. Germline V gene lookup returns CDR1 MDHEN and CDR2 SYDVKM. The CDR3 nucleotides read TGTGCCAGCATCATGCGAGGTCCCACTTACGAGCAGTACTTC. Protein: CASIMRGPTYEQYF.

V and J are TRBV10-3 and TRBJ2-7; D is uncertain. Germline V gene data show CDR1 as ENHRY and CDR2 as SYGVKD. V was trimmed by 1 base and J by 3 bases, leaving 4 bases between them. This CDR3 is 12 amino acids long. The CDR3 reads CAISEFYYEQYF. Written as DNA, the CDR3 is TGTGCCATCAGTGAGTTTTACTACGAGCAGTACTTC.

The gene calls are TRBV9 and TRBJ1-4, with a weak D call TRBD1 (6 bases). The CDR3 totals 15 residues. Per germline, CDR1 SGDLS and CDR2 YYNGEE. The germline V and J ends were trimmed by 4 bases and 5 bases, with 15 bases remaining between them. The CDR3 region is CASSPGDRYNEKLFF. As DNA, the CDR3 is TGTGCCAGCAGCCCCGGAGACAGGTACAATGAAAAACTGTTTTTT.

The chain uses TRBV28 and TRBJ2-7, with 10 bases fitting TRBD1. The CDR3 loop spans 18 amino acids. V shed 5 bases, J shed 11 bases, and the junction held 24 bases outside the gene matches. Germline V CDR1 and CDR2: MDHEN, SYDVKM. The chain's CDR3 is CASSTLDRGRSSQLMEYF. The DNA for the CDR3 is TGTGCCAGCAGTACCCTAGACAGGGGGCGGTCGTCGCAATTGATGGAGTACTTC. Full variable domain (outside the CDR3, taken from reference TRBV28 and TRBJ2-7): DVKVTQSSRYLVKRTGEKVFLECVQDMDHENMFWYRQDPGLGLRLIYFSYDVKMKEKGDIPEGYSVSREKKERFSLILESASTNQTSMYLCASSTLDRGRSSQLMEYFGPGTRLTVT.

The chain links TRBV10-3 to TRBJ1-2; tentative D call: TRBD1 (6 bases). V was cut by 4 bases and J by 3 bases, with 12 bases left in between. This CDR3 comprises 14 residues. Germline V gives CDR1 ENHRY, CDR2 SYGVKD. The CDR3 loop reads CAISVRDKHYGYTF. DNA of the CDR3: TGTGCCATCAGTGTACGGGACAAGCACTATGGCTACACCTTC.

The CDR3 nucleotides read TGTGCCAGCTCACCAGGACTGAATGAAAAACTGTTTTTT. As protein: CASSPGLNEKLFF. This chain links TRBV18 with TRBJ1-4; the D is unclear. The germline gives CDR1 KGHSH, CDR2 LQKENI. This CDR3 has 13 residues. V lost 2 bases and J lost 5, with 6 bases in between.